Shown below are 24 T cell receptor beta chains from a single sample sequenced in a study of chemoradiotherapy in HPV16-positive cancers. Measured with immunoSEQ multiplex PCR; TCRdb has only the in-frame clones, and not every one. The data hold thousands of clones, with 88% observed a single time. Source: tumor tissue, taken from a patient who underwent chemoradiotherapy. These receptors originate from a human donor with HPV-associated anogenital cancer.

The V and J genes are TRBV5-6 and TRBJ2-5; no clear D. Trimming pared 0 bases from V and 1 base from J, leaving 7 bases between. The CDR3 sequence is 14 residues long. CDR1 is SGHDT and CDR2 is YYEEEE in the germline V gene. The CDR3: CASSLGPAQETQYF. The CDR3 coding sequence is TGTGCCAGCAGCTTGGGTCCGGCCCAAGAGACCCAGTACTTC.

This rearrangement joins TRBV6-5 to TRBJ2-3; tentative D call: TRBD1 (6 bases). Germline CDR1 MNHEY, CDR2 SVGAGI. The CDR3 runs to 15 residues. V dropped 0 bases and J dropped 1 base, with 8 bases sitting between them. For the CDR3, the DNA is TGTGCCAGCAGTTACTCCCAGGGGCGCACAGATACGCAGTATTTT. The encoded protein is CASSYSQGRTDTQYF.

CDR3 in DNA: TGCAGCGCATTCAGCGGGGGAAAAGAGACCCAGTACTTC. This sequence encodes CSAFSGGKETQYF. The chain links TRBV29-1 to TRBJ2-5, with 8 bases fitting TRBD2. V trimming: 7 bases; J trimming: 3 bases; junction bases outside the gene matches: 7. This CDR3 region has 13 residues. CDR1 is SQVTM, CDR2 ANQGSEA, per germline.

The J gene is TRBJ1-6, the V gene TRBV30; no definite D call. Germline lookup yields CDR1 GTSNPN and CDR2 SVGIG (reference sequence). The CDR3 is 14 amino acids. V was pared by 4 bases and J by 7 bases, with 14 bases between. The CDR3, as DNA: TGTGCCTGGATTCTCGCCGATCGGAATTCACCCCTCCACTTT. It yields the protein CAWILADRNSPLHF.

V is TRBV2 and J is TRBJ1-1; 7 bases line up with TRBD1. This CDR3 is built from 14 residues. Germline CDR1 SNHLY, CDR2 FYNNEI. V was clipped by 6 bases and J by 0 bases; unmatched bases: 4. The CDR3 region has the DNA TGTGCCAGCAGGACGCAGGGGGTGAACACTGAAGCTTTCTTT. Residues: CASRTQGVNTEAFF.

The CDR3 is CASSAPPPKLLDEQYV. For the CDR3, the DNA is TGTGCCAGCAGCGCTCCGCCCCCGAAGTTGCTCGACGAGCAGTACGTC. The chain uses TRBV9 and TRBJ2-7; the D is unclear. Germline V gene data show CDR1 as SGDLS and CDR2 as YYNGEE. The CDR3 totals 16 residues. The V gene lost 3 bases and the J gene lost 5 bases, with 21 bases spanning the gap.

This chain connects TRBV5-8 to TRBJ1-4; D may be TRBD1 (6 bases). V was clipped by 1 base and J by 3 bases, with 10 bases between them. This CDR3 region has 15 residues. Germline values: CDR1 SGHTS, CDR2 YDEGEE. In DNA form, the CDR3 reads TGTGCCAGCAGCTTGACGGACAGTCCTAATGAAAAACTGTTTTTT. Translating it yields CASSLTDSPNEKLFF.

The gene calls are TRBV6-5 and TRBJ1-3; D not certain. The CDR3 runs to 12 residues. Between the trimmed V and J ends, which lost 10 bases and 0 bases, there was a span of 7 bases. Germline loops: CDR1 MNHEY, CDR2 SVGAGI. The CDR3 bases are TGTGCCACAGAGAGCTCTGGAAACACCATATATTTT. As protein: CATESSGNTIYF.

The chain links TRBV11-3 to TRBJ2-5; perhaps TRBD2 as D (5 bases). The CDR3 has 13 amino acids. Trimming left V 2 bases short and J 1 base short, with 5 bases between. Per the germline V gene, CDR1 is SGHNT and CDR2 is YENEEA. The CDR3 DNA reads TGTGCCAGCAGCTTACGGGGCCAAGAGACCCAGTACTTC. Translating it yields CASSLRGQETQYF.

The chain employs TRBV29-1 and TRBJ2-1; D perhaps matches TRBD1 (7 bases). Germline V gives CDR1 SQVTM, CDR2 ANQGSEA. V lost 0 bases and J 7 bases, leaving 19 bases between the germline ends. The CDR3 contains 16 residues. The CDR3, as DNA: TGCAGCGTTGAAGATCTTTTTGGTCAGGGGGGAAATGAGCAGTTCTTC. This sequence encodes CSVEDLFGQGGNEQFF.

V and J are TRBV19 and TRBJ1-4; TRBD1 matches 7 bases. The junction had 9 bases not matched to a gene; V was cut back by 6 bases and J by 5 bases. This CDR3 has 15 amino acids. CDR1 LNHDA and CDR2 SQIVND come from the germline V gene (reference sequence). Here the CDR3 DNA reads TGTGCCAGTAGAAATCCGGGACAGAAGAATGAAAAACTGTTTTTT. It specifies CASRNPGQKNEKLFF. Complete variable domain (other parts from reference TRBV19 and TRBJ1-4): DGGITQSPKYLFRKEGQNVTLSCEQNLNHDAMYWYRQDPGQGLRLIYYSQIVNDFQKGDIAEGYSVSREKKESFPLTVTSAQKNPTAFYLCASRNPGQKNEKLFFGSGTQLSVL.

The genes are TRBV11-2 and TRBJ1-1; 7 bases agree with TRBD1. Germline V gives CDR1 SGHAT, CDR2 FQNNGV. The CDR3 length is 13 residues. Trimming took 3 bases from V and 3 from J; bases not matched to a gene: 1. This CDR3 reads CASSFGTDTEAFF. In nucleotides, the CDR3 is TGTGCCAGCAGCTTCGGGACAGACACTGAAGCTTTCTTT.

The V call is TRBV5-1, the J call TRBJ1-1; no clear D. This CDR3 is 16 amino acids long. Trimming removed 3 bases at V and 0 bases at J, with 15 bases between. CDR1 is SGHRS, CDR2 YFSETQ, per germline. The CDR3 sequence is CASSSDQASMNTEAFF. The CDR3 DNA reads as TGCGCCAGCAGCTCCGACCAGGCTAGCATGAACACTGAAGCTTTCTTT.

This chain uses TRBV5-1 with TRBJ1-1; a possible D gene is TRBD1 (5 bases). The CDR3 loop spans 16 amino acids. The germline V gene encodes CDR1 SGHRS and CDR2 YFSETQ. Between the trimmed V and J ends, which lost 4 bases and 3 bases, there was a span of 19 bases. In nucleotides, the CDR3 is TGCGCCAGCAGCCTGCAGGGAGCTGCCTGGGACACTGAAGCTTTCTTT. Translation gives CASSLQGAAWDTEAFF.

The chain couples TRBV27 to TRBJ2-4, with a tentative D call TRBD2 (7 bases). The length of the CDR3 is 15 residues. Germline V gene data show CDR1 as MNHEY and CDR2 as SMNVEV (reference sequence). The V end was cut by 3 bases, the J end by 1 base, with 10 bases between. The CDR3 is CASSFGGLAKNIQYF. The CDR3 region has the DNA TGTGCCAGCAGTTTCGGGGGGCTGGCCAAAAACATTCAGTACTTC.

The chain is built from TRBV7-7 and TRBJ2-2; D could derive from TRBD1 or TRBD2 (5 bases each). The V gene lost 9 bases and the J gene lost 6 bases, with 11 bases spanning the gap. This CDR3 is 12 amino acids long. Germline-derived CDR1 and CDR2 are SSHAT and FNYEAQ (reference sequence). The CDR3 region is CARRGESGELFF. CDR3 DNA: TGTGCCAGGAGAGGGGAATCCGGGGAGCTGTTTTTT.

This clone was seen once. In DNA form, the CDR3 reads TGTGCCAGCAGCGACGACAGGAACACTGAAGCTTTCTTT. It is translated as CASSDDRNTEAFF. The chain combines TRBV6-1 with TRBJ1-1; tentative D call: TRBD1 (5 bases). Trimming took 6 bases from V and 1 from J, leaving 9 bases between them. The CDR3 consists of 13 residues. Germline CDR1 is MNHNS and CDR2 is SASEGT.

The V call is TRBV30, the J call TRBJ1-1; no definite D call. This CDR3 is 12 amino acids long. CDR1 and CDR2 (germline): GTSNPN, SVGIG (reference sequence). Trimming left V 5 bases short and J 1 base short, with 8 bases between. For the CDR3, the DNA is TGTGCCTGGGACTGGGGGAACACTGAAGCTTTCTTT. Translation: CAWDWGNTEAFF.

The chain employs TRBV21-1 and TRBJ1-2. TRBV21-1 is a documented pseudogene. CDR3 length: 16 amino acids. The CDR3 sequence is CASSKEELLGPYGYTF. CDR3 nucleotides: TGTGCCAGCAGCAAAGAGGAGCTCCTGGGCCCCTATGGCTACACCTTC.

This rearrangement joins TRBV9 to TRBJ2-2; possible D gene TRBD2, 6 bases. V shed 4 bases and J shed 10 bases, with 17 bases lying between them. CDR1 is SGDLS and CDR2 is YYNGEE in the germline V gene. This CDR3 has 14 amino acids. The CDR3 loop is CASSLTGGAEELFF. In nucleotides, the CDR3 is TGTGCCAGCAGCCTGACCGGCGGGGCCGAGGAGCTGTTTTTT. Complete variable domain (other parts from reference TRBV9 and TRBJ2-2): DSGVTQTPKHLITATGQRVTLRCSPRSGDLSVYWYQQSLDQGLQFLIQYYNGEERAKGNILERFSAQQFPDLHSELNLSSLELGDSALYFCASSLTGGAEELFFGEGSRLTVL.

In DNA, the CDR3 is TGTGCCAGCAGGAGGACTAGCGGGACGTCCTACGAGCAGTACTTC. Protein sequence: CASRRTSGTSYEQYF. The chain couples TRBV7-2 to TRBJ2-7, with 12 bases aligning to TRBD2. The CDR3 totals 15 residues. V gave up 6 bases and J gave up 1 base; unmatched junction bases: 4. Germline lookup yields CDR1 SGHTA and CDR2 FQGNSA.

The CDR3 spells CASSLGQVGVNQPQHF. Here the CDR3 DNA reads TGTGCCAGCAGCTTAGGACAGGTGGGGGTCAATCAGCCCCAGCATTTT. The rearrangement uses TRBV7-9 and TRBJ1-5; perhaps TRBD1 as D (6 bases). CDR1 SEHNR and CDR2 FQNEAQ come from the germline V gene (reference sequence). V was cut by 1 base and J by 3 bases, with 13 bases left in between. This CDR3 has 16 residues.

This clone was picked up one time. This chain joins TRBV7-9 and TRBJ2-5; no clear D. V lost 5 bases and J 1 base, leaving 11 bases between the germline ends. CDR1 and CDR2 (germline): SEHNR, FQNEAQ (reference sequence). The CDR3 is 14 amino acids. As DNA, the CDR3 is TGTGCCAGCAGCCCTGGTCGAGTCCAAGAGACCCAGTACTTC. Protein: CASSPGRVQETQYF.

The gene calls are TRBV18 and TRBJ2-7; the D gene could be TRBD1 or TRBD2 (6 bases each). V lost 6 bases and J lost 6, with 12 bases in between. The CDR3 is 12 amino acids. Germline CDR1 KGHSH, CDR2 LQKENI. The CDR3 sequence: CASSSGGPEQYV. The DNA for the CDR3 is TGTGCCAGCTCCTCTGGGGGGCCCGAGCAGTACGTC.